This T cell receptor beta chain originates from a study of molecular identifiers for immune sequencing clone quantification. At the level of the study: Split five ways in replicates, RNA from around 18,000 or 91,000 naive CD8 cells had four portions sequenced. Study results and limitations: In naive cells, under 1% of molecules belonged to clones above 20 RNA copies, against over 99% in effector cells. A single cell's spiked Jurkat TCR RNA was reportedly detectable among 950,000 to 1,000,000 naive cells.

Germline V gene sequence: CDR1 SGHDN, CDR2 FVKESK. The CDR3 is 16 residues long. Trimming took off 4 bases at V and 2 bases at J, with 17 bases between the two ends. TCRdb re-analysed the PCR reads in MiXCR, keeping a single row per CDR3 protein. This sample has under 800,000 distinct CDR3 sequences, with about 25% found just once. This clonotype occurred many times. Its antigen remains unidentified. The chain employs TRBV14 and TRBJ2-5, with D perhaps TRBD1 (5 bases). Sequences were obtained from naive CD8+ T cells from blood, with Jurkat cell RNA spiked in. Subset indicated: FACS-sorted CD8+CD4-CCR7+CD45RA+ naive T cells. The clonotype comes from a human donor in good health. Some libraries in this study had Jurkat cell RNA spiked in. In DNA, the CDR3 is TGTGCCAGCAGCCGCGCCCCCAGACAGATACAAGAGACCCAGTACTTC. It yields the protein CASSRAPRQIQETQYF.